This T cell receptor (beta chain) was profiled in a study of T-cell memory formation after mild COVID-19. Amplification by 5'RACE using constant-segment primers produced TCR alpha and TCR beta cDNA libraries that carried sample barcodes and UMIs. TCRdb called the 5' RACE reads again in MiXCR, with one record for every CDR3 protein. Of about 400,000 distinct CDR3 sequences in the sample, over 15% were seen once. The study, taken as a whole, reports: Contracting CD4+ clones lay largely in CM and EM, with CD8+ ones residing in EMRA. Clones contracting over day 15 to 85 were CD4/CD8 balanced, with later expanders leaning CD4+.

Trimming left V 7 bases short and J 1 base short, with 18 bases between. Germline V gene lookup returns CDR1 SQVTM and CDR2 ANQGSEA. This CDR3 is 15 amino acids long. Ten or more counts support this clonotype. What it binds is not known. Material: PBMCs or a T cell subset sorted from them (not recorded which). The receptor was derived from a man in his late teens or twenties who had mild COVID-19 (a few samples of this study predate the infection). Cell type and time point are not known. The chain carries TRBV29-1 and TRBJ2-3, with D tentatively TRBD1 (5 bases). This CDR3 is CSAYTVGHRTDTQYF. The CDR3 bases are TGCAGCGCCTACACCGTCGGACACCGCACAGATACGCAGTATTTT.